A single sample is the source of the 4 T cell receptor beta chains below, sequenced in a study of T cell responses to AZD1222 COVID-19 vaccine. Profiling relied on immunoSEQ multiplex PCR, and the TCRdb table lists in-frame clones only, not all of them. Of some 64,000 clones listed, about 70% are singletons. The source material was peripheral blood, sampled on day 0 of AZD1222 vaccination. The source is an adult in good health.

This chain uses TRBV6-2 or TRBV6-3 with TRBJ2-3, with 8 bases identical to TRBD1. The CDR3 totals 15 residues. Germline assignment: CDR1 MNHEY and CDR2 SVGEGT. Trimming at V came to 6 bases and at J to 3 bases, leaving 8 bases not matched to a gene. CDR3 loop: CASSGRDRLTDTQYF. CDR3 bases: TGTGCCAGCAGCGGCAGGGACAGGCTTACAGATACGCAGTATTTT.

This rearrangement joins TRBV28 to TRBJ1-5; D not certain. The CDR3 is 13 amino acids. CDR1 and CDR2 (germline): MDHEN, SYDVKM. Between the trimmed V and J ends, which lost 7 bases and 9 bases, there was a span of 16 bases. The CDR3, as DNA: TGTGCCAGCAAGGAGACTGGACTCGGGCCCCAGCATTTT. Protein product: CASKETGLGPQHF.

The rearrangement uses TRBV14 and TRBJ1-4; D gene ambiguous. The CDR3 is made up of 13 amino acids. Germline CDR1 SGHDN, CDR2 FVKESK. V lost 4 bases and J lost 0, with 3 bases in between. In nucleotides, the CDR3 is TGTGCCAGCAGCCCCCCAACTAATGAAAAACTGTTTTTT. Translating gives CASSPPTNEKLFF.

This clone is a singleton in its sample. This chain uses TRBV7-2 with TRBJ2-7; tentatively, D is TRBD1 (6 bases). V gave up 9 bases and J gave up 2 bases, with 14 bases separating them. Germline V gene sequence: CDR1 SGHTA, CDR2 FQGNSA. The CDR3 consists of 13 residues. CDR3 sequence: CASLPGTTYEQYF. In nucleotides, the CDR3 is TGTGCCAGTTTACCCGGGACAACCTACGAGCAGTACTTC.